The rows below give T cell receptor beta chains drawn from one sample of a study of Graves' ophthalmopathy and Graves' hyperthyroidism. MiXCR was run by TCRdb on the multiplex PCR reads, yielding one entry per CDR3 protein. The sample lists roughly 420,000 distinct CDR3 sequences; over 20% were seen once. Sequences were obtained from peripheral blood. The receptors here all came from a young woman with stable Graves' hyperthyroidism. Both conserved end residues are part of each CDR3. Each record gives: V gene, clone size, D gene, J gene, CDR3 protein, CDR3 DNA. A D gene is named only where the DNA matches it firmly. Some rows have no size entry. The others give once, few or many, or a class for an expanded clone.

TRBV6-1	many	-	TRBJ2-5	CASSSVPGTQYF	TGTGCCAGCAGCTCCGTTCCTGGGACCCAGTACTTC
TRBV4-1	-	-	TRBJ1-5	CASSQGQLKALNQPQHF	TGCGCCAGCAGCCAAGGCCAGCTCAAAGCCCTCAATCAGCCCCAGCATTTT
TRBV20-1	-	-	TRBJ1-5	CSARAGANNQPQHF	TGCAGTGCTAGAGCAGGGGCTAACAATCAGCCCCAGCATTTT
TRBV5-4	many	TRBD1	TRBJ2-5	CASSKGQSQETQYF	TGTGCCAGCAGCAAGGGACAGTCGCAAGAGACCCAGTACTTC
TRBV18	many	-	TRBJ2-7	CASSPPLPYEQYF	TGTGCCAGCTCACCACCGCTTCCTTACGAGCAGTACTTC
TRBV7-2	many	-	TRBJ1-1	CASSPRASTEAFF	TGTGCCAGCAGTCCCAGGGCAAGCACTGAAGCTTTCTTT
TRBV12-3/TRBV12-4	many	-	TRBJ1-2	CASQPPSGLRGGYTF	TGTGCCAGCCAACCCCCCTCCGGCCTGAGGGGTGGCTACACCTTC
TRBV5-1	many	-	TRBJ1-1	CASRYGGNTEAFF	TGCGCCAGCAGGTACGGGGGTAACACTGAAGCTTTCTTT
TRBV6-2/TRBV6-3	few	-	TRBJ1-5	CASSSPRGRQNNQPQHF	TGTGCCAGCAGTTCTCCTCGGGGCAGACAGAACAATCAGCCCCAGCATTTT
TRBV7-2	many	-	TRBJ1-2	CASSLARPNYGYTF	TGTGCCAGCAGCCTAGCCAGGCCCAACTATGGCTACACCTTC
TRBV4-1	many	-	TRBJ1-2	CASSIVGNDYGYTF	TGCGCCAGCAGCATAGTCGGGAACGACTATGGCTACACCTTC
TRBV5-6	many	-	TRBJ1-2	CASSLVGEANYGYTF	TGTGCCAGCAGCTTGGTGGGGGAAGCTAACTATGGCTACACCTTC
TRBV6-5	many	-	TRBJ1-2	CASSNRGQGYGYTF	TGTGCCAGCAGTAACCGGGGACAAGGCTATGGCTACACCTTC
TRBV6-4	many	-	TRBJ1-5	CASSPRDQPQHF	TGTGCCAGCAGCCCTCGGGACCAGCCCCAGCATTTT
TRBV12-3/TRBV12-4	large	-	TRBJ1-1	CASTTRVNTEAFF	TGTGCCAGCACGACACGAGTGAACACTGAAGCTTTCTTT
TRBV7-2	many	-	TRBJ2-7	CASSQIHSFSYEQYF	TGTGCCAGCAGCCAGATCCACAGTTTCTCCTACGAGCAGTACTTC
TRBV25-1	many	-	TRBJ1-1	CASSEYGDATEAFF	TGTGCCAGCAGTGAATATGGAGATGCCACTGAAGCTTTCTTT
TRBV6-2/TRBV6-3	many	-	TRBJ2-5	CASGRGTNQETQYF	TGTGCCAGCGGAAGAGGGACAAATCAAGAGACCCAGTACTTC
TRBV29-1	many	TRBD2	TRBJ2-7	CSAGGGGGSDEQYF	TGCAGCGCCGGCGGGGGGGGCGGGAGTGACGAGCAGTACTTC
TRBV15	-	-	TRBJ1-1	CATSRDTVNTEAFF	TGTGCCACCAGCAGAGATACAGTGAACACTGAAGCTTTCTTT
TRBV19	-	-	TRBJ1-1	CASSIGYLTEAFF	TGTGCCAGTAGTATAGGGTATCTCACTGAAGCTTTCTTT
TRBV7-2	-	TRBD1	TRBJ2-5	CASSAPGQVSGTQYF	TGTGCCAGCAGCGCCCCGGGACAGGTTTCTGGGACCCAGTACTTC
TRBV15	many	-	TRBJ1-5	CATSRVYGNQPQHF	TGTGCCACCAGCAGAGTATACGGCAATCAGCCCCAGCATTTT
TRBV2	-	-	TRBJ1-1	CASSDHRSLNTEAFF	TGTGCCAGCAGTGACCACAGAAGCCTGAACACTGAAGCTTTCTTT